The 30 T cell receptor beta chains below were found in one sample sequenced in a study of human T cells and chemical hapten exposure. Each CDR3 protein is one row after TCRdb ran MiXCR on the RACE reads. The sample carries about 84,000 distinct CDR3 sequences, 11% recorded once. This sample's time point: patch test 3, about 24 weeks after DPC sensitization. Treatment here: therapeutic diphenylcyclopropenone sensitization with weekly scalp DPC. The sequenced sample was whole blood, obtained in connection with sensitization to the hapten diphenylcyclopropenone (DPC). Every receptor here comes from a woman between 50 and 59 years old with alopecia areata. Some clones in this sample may be carry-over from other donors' samples.

At least ten counts were recorded for this clonotype. V and J are TRBV7-9 and TRBJ1-1; D perhaps matches TRBD1 (6 bases). CDR1 SEHNR and CDR2 FQNEAQ come from the germline V gene (reference sequence). There are 14 residues in the CDR3. The V and J ends lost 3 bases and 1 base respectively, with 9 bases between them. CDR3 sequence: CASSFGTPNTEAFF. The CDR3 DNA sequence: TGTGCCAGCAGCTTTGGGACACCGAACACTGAAGCTTTCTTT.

Ten or more counts support this clonotype. V usage is TRBV20-1 and J usage is TRBJ2-7, with TRBD2 identical over 9 bases. The CDR3 has 15 residues. The germline V gene has CDR1 DFQATT and CDR2 SNEGSKA (reference sequence). V lost 0 bases to trimming and J lost 2 bases; unmatched junction nucleotides: 5. Here the CDR3 DNA reads TGCAGTGCTAGAGATAGGGCTAGCGGGACCTACGAGCAGTACTTC. As protein: CSARDRASGTYEQYF.

The chain carries TRBV29-1 and TRBJ2-3, with no clear D. V shed 2 bases and J shed 5 bases, with 8 bases lying between them. Germline CDR1 SQVTM, CDR2 ANQGSEA. CDR3 length equals 12 residues. CDR3 sequence (DNA): TGCAGCGTTGAATTCAGTGGAGATACGCAGTATTTT. It translates to CSVEFSGDTQYF.

Only a few counts were recorded for this clonotype. The chain links TRBV6-4 to TRBJ2-2, with 10 nucleotides matching TRBD2. The CDR3 consists of 17 residues. CDR1 and CDR2 from the germline V gene are MRHNA and SNTAGT. V lost 0 bases and J lost 4; bases outside the gene matches: 5. CDR3: CASSDSPASGGTGELFF. The CDR3 coding sequence is TGTGCCAGCAGTGACTCCCCCGCTAGCGGGGGCACCGGGGAGCTGTTTTTT.

This clonotype was detected a few times. This chain links TRBV20-1 with TRBJ2-3, with D possibly being TRBD2 (6 bases). Germline CDR1 and CDR2: DFQATT and SNEGSKA (reference sequence). Trimming removed 1 base at V and 1 base at J, with 12 bases between. This CDR3 contains 15 residues. The CDR3 DNA reads TGCAGTGCTAGAGTTTTAGCGGTGGGCACAGATACGCAGTATTTT. Protein: CSARVLAVGTDTQYF.

This clonotype was recorded at least ten times. V and J are TRBV21-1 and TRBJ2-7. TRBV21-1 counts as a pseudogene. CDR3 length: 12 residues. The CDR3 sequence is CASSKERYEQYF. The CDR3 region has the DNA TGTGCCAGCAGCAAAGAAAGGTACGAGCAGTACTTC.

There are a few counts of this clonotype. V is TRBV20-1 and J is TRBJ2-5; the D is unclear. CDR3 length: 10 amino acids. From germline, CDR1 is DFQATT and CDR2 SNEGSKA (reference sequence). V was pared by 8 bases and J by 5 bases, with 9 bases between. Here the CDR3 DNA reads TGCAGTTTACTTGGGGAGACCCAGTACTTC. Translated: CSLLGETQYF.

The J gene is TRBJ2-7, the V gene TRBV7-9, with D hard to call. The germline V gene has CDR1 SEHNR and CDR2 FQNEAQ (reference sequence). The ends were cut back, 1 base at V and 7 bases at J, with 11 bases in the middle. The CDR3 spans 13 residues. CDR3 DNA: TGTGCCAGCAGCTTAGGGGCGGCGCGGGAGCAGTACTTC. It translates to CASSLGAAREQYF.

This clonotype was counted between two and nine times. The chain combines TRBV5-6 with TRBJ2-5; 8 positions match TRBD2. This CDR3 contains 14 residues. Germline lookup yields CDR1 SGHDT and CDR2 YYEEEE. V was pared by 1 base and J by 3 bases, with 2 bases of the junction left unmatched. CDR3 sequence (DNA): TGTGCCAGCAGCTTGTCGGGAGGGGAAGAGACCCAGTACTTC. The encoded protein is CASSLSGGEETQYF. The whole variable domain, remainder taken from reference TRBV5-6 and TRBJ2-5, is DAGVTQSPTHLIKTRGQQVTLRCSPKSGHDTVSWYQQALGQGPQFIFQYYEEEERQRGNFPDRFSGHQFPNYSSELNVNALLLGDSALYLCASSLSGGEETQYFGPGTRLLVL.

This clonotype was counted at least ten times. CDR3 sequence reads: CAINTTGAKYF. CDR3 bases: TGTGCCATCAATACAACCGGGGCCAAATACTTC. The genes are TRBV24-1 and TRBJ2-4; either TRBD1 or TRBD2 may supply D (5 bases each). CDR1 and CDR2 from the germline V gene are KGHDR and SFDVKD. The CDR3 length is 11 residues. The V gene lost 11 bases and the J gene lost 16 bases, with 20 bases spanning the gap.

The genes are TRBV19 and TRBJ2-6; D is unresolved. The CDR3 covers 15 residues. The V gene lost 6 bases and the J gene lost 0 bases, with 9 bases spanning the gap. CDR1 and CDR2 (germline): LNHDA, SQIVND (reference sequence). The CDR3 region is CASRAVTSGANVLTF. The CDR3 DNA reads as TGTGCCAGTAGGGCCGTCACCTCTGGGGCCAACGTCCTGACTTTC.

This clonotype was seen a few times. The J gene is TRBJ2-1, the V gene TRBV11-2; D uncertain. Germline V gives CDR1 SGHAT, CDR2 FQNNGV. V was shortened by 1 base and J by 7 bases, with 11 bases between the two germline ends. The CDR3 sequence is 14 residues long. The CDR3 here is CASSLAKGWNEQFF. The DNA for the CDR3 is TGTGCCAGCAGCTTAGCCAAAGGGTGGAATGAGCAGTTCTTC.

This clonotype was counted at least ten times. The chain carries TRBV2 and TRBJ2-2, with D perhaps TRBD2 (6 bases). Germline V gives CDR1 SNHLY, CDR2 FYNNEI. The V end was cut by 4 bases, the J end by 4 bases, with 13 bases between. The CDR3 loop spans 15 amino acids. The CDR3 sequence: CASSVALATTGELFF. DNA for the CDR3: TGTGCCAGCAGTGTAGCCCTAGCGACCACCGGGGAGCTGTTTTTT.

The sample holds many counts of this clonotype. This chain links TRBV12-3 or TRBV12-4 with TRBJ2-7; D is perhaps TRBD2 (5 bases). This CDR3 comprises 15 residues. Trimming left V 7 bases short and J 2 bases short, with 18 bases between. The DNA of the CDR3 is TGTGCCAGCACCCTGAGCGGTTCTTCAACCTACGAGCAGTACTTC. Residues: CASTLSGSSTYEQYF.

This clonotype was seen ten or more times. This sequence joins TRBV7-9 and TRBJ2-3; TRBD1 is a possible D gene (5 bases). The CDR3 has 14 amino acids. Germline V gene sequence: CDR1 SEHNR, CDR2 FQNEAQ (reference sequence). Between the trimmed V and J ends, which lost 5 bases and 0 bases, there was a span of 9 bases. CDR3 loop: CASSLGQSTDTQYF. In DNA, the CDR3 is TGTGCCAGCAGCCTTGGACAAAGCACAGATACGCAGTATTTT.

This clonotype has just a few counts. The CDR3 coding sequence is TGCGCCAGCAGCTTGGGCGGGAGCTTAGGAAACACTGAAGCTTTCTTT. It encodes CASSLGGSLGNTEAFF. This chain connects TRBV5-1 to TRBJ1-1; D uncertain. The V gene's germline CDR1 is SGHRS and CDR2 YFSETQ. The V gene lost 0 bases and the J gene lost 2 bases, with 14 bases spanning the gap. This CDR3 comprises 16 residues.

Many counts were recorded for this clonotype. The rearrangement joins TRBV28 to TRBJ1-1; D possibly corresponds to TRBD1 (6 bases). CDR3 length: 12 residues. CDR1 and CDR2 from the germline V gene are MDHEN and SYDVKM. The V end was cut by 6 bases, the J end by 4 bases, with 9 bases between. CDR3 nucleotide sequence: TGTGCCAGCAGAACAGGGACCACTGAAGCTTTCTTT. As protein: CASRTGTTEAFF.

The chain recombines TRBV7-3 with TRBJ2-1; 9 bases are shared with TRBD1. From germline, CDR1 is SGHTA and CDR2 FQGTGA. V dropped 4 bases and J dropped 4; count of bases not matched to a gene: 5. This CDR3 spans 15 amino acids. Here the CDR3 DNA reads TGTGCCAGCAGCTCTACAGGGGGCTGGTACAATGAGCAGTTCTTC. Its protein product is CASSSTGGWYNEQFF.

In its sample, this clonotype was seen a few times. V and J are TRBV6-2 or TRBV6-3 and TRBJ1-5; TRBD1 matches at 7 bases. This CDR3 comprises 15 residues. V trimming: 0 bases; J trimming: 7 bases; junction bases outside the gene matches: 6. CDR1 is MNHEY and CDR2 is SVGEGT in the germline V gene. The CDR3 DNA sequence: TGTGCCAGCAGTTACTCGAGTCAGGGGGGACAGCCCCAGCATTTT. This encodes CASSYSSQGGQPQHF.

As DNA, the CDR3 is TGCAGCGTTGGGTGGACCGGGGAGCTGTTTTTT. This encodes CSVGWTGELFF. The chain couples TRBV29-1 to TRBJ2-2; D gene ambiguous. The CDR3 extends over 11 amino acids. Germline CDR1 and CDR2: SQVTM and ANQGSEA. V was shortened by 4 bases and J by 5 bases, with 5 bases between the two germline ends.

The CDR3 region has the DNA TGTGCCACCAGGAGGGAGGAGACCCAGTACTTC. Protein: CATRREETQYF. The rearrangement links TRBV15 to TRBJ2-5; a possible D gene is TRBD2 (5 bases). CDR3 length equals 11 residues. The V end was cut by 6 bases, the J end by 5 bases, with 7 bases between. CDR1 is LNHNV, CDR2 YYDKDF, per germline (reference sequence).

Only a few counts were recorded for this clonotype. The chain carries TRBV18 and TRBJ1-2; D not certain. Germline V gene lookup returns CDR1 KGHSH and CDR2 LQKENI. CDR3 length: 14 amino acids. Trimming left V 6 bases short and J 5 bases short, with 16 bases between. The CDR3 bases are TGTGCCAGCTCGTCCTTACAGAGTAAATATGGCTACACCTTC. This sequence encodes CASSSLQSKYGYTF.

The sample holds many counts of this clonotype. This rearrangement joins TRBV6-2 or TRBV6-3 to TRBJ2-7, with D perhaps TRBD2 (6 bases). Germline CDR1 is MNHEY and CDR2 is SVGEGT. This CDR3 spans 14 amino acids. Trimming left V 6 bases short and J 4 bases short, with 16 bases between. In DNA form, the CDR3 reads TGTGCCAGCAGGGACCCTAGCGCCACGTACGAGCAGTACTTC. Amino acid sequence: CASRDPSATYEQYF.

This clonotype was seen a few times. The V and J genes are TRBV3-1 and TRBJ2-2, with a tentative D call TRBD1 (5 bases). This CDR3 spans 14 amino acids. CDR1 is LGHDT, CDR2 YNNKEL, per germline (reference sequence). The V and J ends lost 4 bases and 4 bases respectively, with 10 bases between them. The CDR3 is CASSPGISTGELFF. The CDR3 DNA is TGTGCCAGCAGCCCAGGGATCTCCACCGGGGAGCTGTTTTTT.

The V call is TRBV5-1, the J call TRBJ2-3; D assignment may be TRBD1 or TRBD2 (6 bases each). Germline CDR1 SGHRS, CDR2 YFSETQ. Trimming stripped 4 bases from V and 3 bases from J, with 18 bases between. This CDR3 spans 16 amino acids. CDR3 residues: CASSGGLTGPTDTQYF. The CDR3 DNA is TGCGCCAGCAGCGGGGGGCTGACCGGGCCGACAGATACGCAGTATTTT.

About this clonotype itself: At one end the junction does not follow the germline gene, possibly because of a read error. This sequence joins TRBV5-4 and TRBJ2-6, with 9 bases matching TRBD1. The CDR3 has 18 amino acids. Germline values: CDR1 SGHNT, CDR2 YYREEE (reference sequence). The CDR3 reads CASSFPGTGIMGANILTF. In DNA, the CDR3 is TGTGCCAGCAGCTTTCCTGGGACAGGGATCATGGGGGCCAACATCCTGACTTTC.

J is TRBJ2-2 and V is TRBV5-5, with D possibly TRBD1 on 5 matching bases. Germline CDR1 is SGHKS and CDR2 is YYEKEE (reference sequence). Trimming removed 1 base at V and 2 bases at J, with 9 bases between. This CDR3 contains 15 residues. Here the CDR3 DNA reads TGTGCCAGCAGCTTGTCAGGGCTCAACACCGGGGAGCTGTTTTTT. Translating it yields CASSLSGLNTGELFF.

V usage is TRBV2 and J usage is TRBJ1-2, with D unclear. Trimming took 6 bases from V and 4 from J, leaving 15 bases between them. The length of the CDR3 is 14 residues. Per the germline V gene, CDR1 is SNHLY and CDR2 is FYNNEI. The CDR3 coding sequence is TGTGCCAGCAGCGGTAGGAGGACGAGCTATGGCTACACCTTC. Its translation: CASSGRRTSYGYTF.

Comments on this clonotype: A read error may produce the germline difference seen at one junction end. The chain has TRBV11-2 and TRBJ2-3, with D tentatively TRBD2 (5 bases). CDR1 SGHAT and CDR2 FQNNGV come from the germline V gene. The CDR3 consists of 17 residues. The CDR3 nucleotides read TGTGCCAGCAGCTTAGATCCGCGGGCCCCTAGCACAGATATGCAGTATTTT. Protein: CASSLDPRAPSTDMQYF.

This chain joins TRBV7-9 and TRBJ1-2; D not certain. Trimming pared 4 bases from V and 2 bases from J, leaving 8 bases between. Germline CDR1 SEHNR, CDR2 FQNEAQ (reference sequence). This CDR3 has 13 amino acids. CDR3 coding DNA: TGTGCCAGCAGCTCTGACTTCAACTATGGCTACACCTTC. Its translation is CASSSDFNYGYTF.